This T cell receptor beta chain was captured in a study of T cell responses to AZD1222 COVID-19 vaccine (dated by TCRdb to 2020 to 2022). A note on the overall study: A total of just over 230 trial participants underwent TCR sequencing, of whom 207 received two doses of AZD1222 and around 26 received two doses of the MenACWY control vaccine. Trial participants were enrolled by age into subgroups of 18-55, 56-69 and 70-plus years, and approximately 150, 30 and 60 TCR-sequenced participants, respectively, were included in these subgroups.

What the time point label conveys for this sample: about 28 days (+/-7) after the second vaccine dose. AZD1222 recipients with second doses at about 4 weeks or about 12 weeks were pooled, because spike-specific TCR depth and breadth did not differ between schedules. Vaccinee samples came from UK trials COV001 and COV002, including a single-blind randomized controlled phase 2/3 trial of AZD1222 (ChAdOx1 nCoV-19) in healthy adults. For TCRbeta chain sequencing, PBMC samples from trial participants were taken at day 0 and at day 28 after the second dose. The CDR3 regions of human TCRbeta chains were subjected to immunosequencing. In the original analysis: Repertoire TCRs were matched against a reference library of SARS-CoV-2-specific TCRs generated with the MIRA antigen-specificity platform. Breadth was defined as the fraction of unique TCRs that were SARS-CoV-2-associated, and depth was defined as the fraction of total T cells that were SARS-CoV-2-associated. Each spike-specific TCR was assigned to its reactive spike region and to a CD4 or CD8 class using the MIRA data. Log10-transformed breadth and depth values were compared by one-way ANOVA with Sidak's multiple comparisons tests. TCRdb holds this immuneACCESS table with in-frame rearrangements only. Some clones are missing; in checked studies, unresolved V genes explain under half, and the rest has no known cause. The V and J calls and the clone size are those of that table, but D and trimming were determined from the DNA. The sample yields approximately 150,000 clones; 92% were counted once. Of the sample, around 1% is held by the ten largest clones.

The CDR3 covers 13 residues, taking in both the cysteine and the phenylalanine. This entry keeps only the CDR3 DNA: 39 bases, framed from base 1. Reading the germline V gene (reference sequence) gives CDR1 SEHNR and CDR2 FQNEAQ. V gives up 7 bases and J gives up 5 bases, and the segment between their germline ends measures 12 bases. Results the study describes overall, beyond this receptor: Participants were mostly white British, with more females than males. The authors suggested clonal diversity may have been underestimated. Because no day 14 peak-response samples were available, repertoires were characterized only after the peak T cell response. The whole spike protein was spanned by vaccine-associated CD4 TCRs, and dominant responses were seen in regions 160-218 and 743-854. The 56-69-year group was small, and its depth increase did not reach significance, likely because of low power. Reportedly, almost half of the unique spike-specific TCRs recognized epitopes lying outside the regions that are mutated in the B.1.351 and B.1.1.7 variants. A significant rise in spike-specific TCR breadth and depth was observed after two AZD1222 doses relative to day 0 and relative to MenACWY recipients. Conclusions about previously exposed vaccinees were limited because only six or seven AZD1222 recipients were SARS-CoV-2 seropositive at baseline.

Note on this clone: What this receptor recognizes is not known. Per-nucleotide qualities are absent, and no much larger clonotype sits a single base away.

This receptor was taken from an adult who received the AZD1222 COVID-19 vaccine. Sequencing was performed on peripheral blood, taken 28 days after the second AZD1222 dose. The sequence is built from TRBV7-9 and TRBJ2-1; the D segment cannot be called with confidence. In nucleotides, the sequence is TGTGCCAGCATCCCCCCGGTAAACAATGAGCAGTTCTTC. Its amino acids are CASIPPVNNEQFF.